Below are 17 T cell receptor beta chains sequenced from a single sample in a study of neurological immune-mediated disorders (dated by TCRdb to about 2019). The protocol used for the library was 5' RACE. Instrument on record: Illumina HiSeq 2500. Starting from the raw public reads, TCRdb applied fastp trimming at Q25, assembled clones with MiXCR and retained in-frame beta chains. Duplicate CDR3 protein sequences are folded into a single record with the most common DNA and genes. The sample table lists about 84,000 distinct CDR3 sequences, under 13% of them with a count of one. Of the sample, about 1.8% is held by the ten largest clones. The sample consisted of PBMCs. The receptors derive from a man aged 40-49 years in good health.

The chain employs TRBV6-5 and TRBJ2-3; 8 bases agree with TRBD1. Germline-derived CDR1 and CDR2 are MNHEY and SVGAGI. The trim removed 2 bases at V and 1 base at J, leaving 5 bases unmatched. This CDR3 contains 16 residues. This CDR3 is CASSYRQGIGTDTQYF. The CDR3, as DNA: TGTGCCAGCAGTTACCGACAGGGGATCGGCACAGATACGCAGTATTTT.

There are many counts of this clonotype. This chain uses TRBV5-1 with TRBJ2-7; TRBD1 matches 8 bases. The germline V gene has CDR1 SGHRS and CDR2 YFSETQ. The CDR3 has 14 amino acids. V gave up 4 bases and J gave up 3 bases; unmatched junction bases: 6. The DNA for the CDR3 is TGCGCCAGCAGCCAACAGGGACAGGACTACGAGCAGTACTTC. It specifies CASSQQGQDYEQYF.

This clonotype was counted ten times or more. V usage is TRBV7-7 and J usage is TRBJ2-2, with D tentatively TRBD1 (6 bases). V lost 4 bases and J lost 0, with 9 bases in between. The CDR3 extends over 15 amino acids. CDR1 SSHAT and CDR2 FNYEAQ come from the germline V gene (reference sequence). For the CDR3, the DNA is TGTGCCAGCAGCTCACAGGGACCGAACACCGGGGAGCTGTTTTTT. Its translation is CASSSQGPNTGELFF.

This clonotype appeared many times. As DNA, the CDR3 is TGCGCCAGCAGTGGGGGACTAGCGGGGGACTTGAATGAGCAGTTCTTC. It codes for CASSGGLAGDLNEQFF. This rearrangement joins TRBV10-2 to TRBJ2-1; 14 bases agree with TRBD2. This CDR3 has 16 amino acids. V dropped 4 bases and J dropped 7; count of bases not matched to a gene: 6. Germline CDR1 WSHSY, CDR2 SAAADI.

Worth noting for this clonotype: One junction end does not reproduce the germline sequence, and a read error may be involved. CDR3 bases: TGTGCCAGCAGCCCCAATGGACTTACTATCACAGATACGCAGAATTTT. Amino acids: CASSPNGLTITDTQNF. The V gene is TRBV3-1, the J gene TRBJ2-3, with D perhaps matching TRBD2 (5 bases). The germline CDR1 and CDR2 sequences are LGHDT and YNNKEL (reference sequence). The CDR3 is made up of 16 amino acids.

There are many counts of this clonotype. The rearrangement joins TRBV12-3 or TRBV12-4 to TRBJ2-1, with D perhaps assigned TRBD1 or TRBD2 (5 bases each). The CDR3 is made up of 15 amino acids. Trimming stripped 6 bases from V and 2 bases from J, with 14 bases between. The CDR3 DNA reads as TGTGCCAGCAGCTCCCGGGGCAGAGCCTACAATGAGCAGTTCTTC. Encoded protein: CASSSRGRAYNEQFF.

This clonotype occurred many times. Written as DNA, the CDR3 is TGCAGTGCTAGCAGGACGTCCTACAATGAGCAGTTCTTC. Amino acids: CSASRTSYNEQFF. V usage is TRBV20-1 and J usage is TRBJ2-1; D not certain. The CDR3 runs 13 residues. CDR1 DFQATT and CDR2 SNEGSKA come from the germline V gene (reference sequence). Trimming took off 3 bases at V and 1 base at J, with 7 bases between the two ends.

This clonotype has a count of ten or more. V usage is TRBV18 and J usage is TRBJ1-5; no clear D gene. Per germline, CDR1 KGHSH and CDR2 LQKENI. V gave up 6 bases and J gave up 0 bases, with 12 bases separating them. The length of the CDR3 is 15 residues. In DNA, the CDR3 is TGTGCCAGCTCCCTAGGGAGGAGTAGCAATCAGCCCCAGCATTTT. It encodes CASSLGRSSNQPQHF.

Ten or more counts support this clonotype. The rearrangement joins TRBV18 to TRBJ2-7, with 11 positions matching TRBD1. V was pared by 3 bases and J by 4 bases, with 8 bases of the junction left unmatched. The CDR3 is 16 residues long. Germline V CDR1 and CDR2: KGHSH, LQKENI. CDR3 coding DNA: TGTGCCAGCTCACCTCAATTCGGACAGGGGGCATACGAGCAGTACTTC. Translation gives CASSPQFGQGAYEQYF.

This clonotype was observed at least ten times. The genes are TRBV5-1 and TRBJ1-1, with D possibly being TRBD1 (5 bases). The CDR3 contains 15 residues. V shed 1 base and J shed 1 base, with 11 bases lying between them. Per the germline V gene, CDR1 is SGHRS and CDR2 is YFSETQ. The CDR3 region is CASSLWGAGNTEAFF. CDR3 in DNA: TGCGCCAGCAGCTTGTGGGGCGCCGGGAACACTGAAGCTTTCTTT. Using reference TRBV5-1 and TRBJ1-1 for the parts outside the CDR3, the full variable domain is KAGVTQTPRYLIKTRGQQVTLSCSPISGHRSVSWYQQTPGQGLQFLFEYFSETQRNKGNFPGRFSGRQFSNSRSEMNVSTLELGDSALYLCASSLWGAGNTEAFFGQGTRLTVV.

Of note for this clonotype: Lacking the conserved final phenylalanine or tryptophan, this CDR3 likely reflects a read error. The DNA is omitted, as the CDR3 cannot be located on it reliably, and the CDR3 follows TCRdb's listing. The chain is built from TRBV20-1 and TRBJ1-6; TRBD1 is the table's D call and was not checked against the DNA. Termini included, the CDR3 measures 11 amino acids. The germline V gene encodes CDR1 DFQATT and CDR2 SNEGSKA (reference sequence). The CDR3 here is CSAPLIVPTGG.

This clonotype was seen many times. Written as DNA, the CDR3 is TGTGCCAGCAGCCAAGGTCAGGGATTAGTGGCTTTCTTT. It translates to CASSQGQGLVAFF. The chain is built from TRBV14 and TRBJ1-1, with D perhaps TRBD1 (5 bases). The germline V and J ends were trimmed by 1 base and 11 bases, with 14 bases remaining between them. The V gene's germline CDR1 is SGHDN and CDR2 FVKESK. The CDR3 is 13 residues long.

The rearrangement uses TRBV5-1 and TRBJ2-7, with D perhaps TRBD1 or TRBD2 (5 bases each). The CDR3 sequence is 16 residues long. V lost 7 bases and J lost 0, with 20 bases in between. Germline-derived CDR1 and CDR2 are SGHRS and YFSETQ. The CDR3 here is CASHLGDLGFSYEQYF. The CDR3 region has the DNA TGCGCCAGCCATCTGGGGGACCTGGGGTTCTCCTACGAGCAGTACTTC.

This clonotype was detected ten times or more. The CDR3 protein is CASAVHRDSDTYEQYF. DNA for the CDR3: TGTGCCAGCGCCGTTCACCGGGACAGCGACACCTACGAGCAGTACTTC. V is TRBV27 and J is TRBJ2-7; 7 bases are shared with TRBD1. CDR3 length: 16 amino acids. Germline values: CDR1 MNHEY, CDR2 SMNVEV (reference sequence). V shed 8 bases and J 2 bases; nucleotides not matched to a gene: 15.

Ten or more counts support this clonotype. The rearrangement joins TRBV12-3 or TRBV12-4 to TRBJ1-5; D is possibly TRBD1 (5 bases). This CDR3 contains 13 residues. Trimming cost V 5 bases and J 9 bases, with 14 bases left between them. CDR3 DNA sequence: TGTGCCAGCAGTCCCAGGGAGCTAGGGCCCCAGCATTTT. This gives the protein CASSPRELGPQHF.

The chain recombines TRBV20-1 with TRBJ1-1; TRBD1 is a possible D gene (6 bases). The germline gives CDR1 DFQATT, CDR2 SNEGSKA (reference sequence). The CDR3 is 11 amino acids. CDR3 loop: CSFRGLSEAFF. CDR3 sequence (DNA): TGCAGCTTCAGGGGACTGTCTGAAGCTTTCTTT.

This clonotype was counted a few times. The CDR3: CATSREGGMTLHF. The CDR3 DNA reads TGTGCCACCAGCAGGGAAGGTGGCATGACCCTCCACTTT. This chain joins TRBV15 and TRBJ1-6; no firm D call. Germline assignment: CDR1 LNHNV and CDR2 YYDKDF (reference sequence). V was cut by 3 bases and J by 14 bases, with 14 bases left in between. The CDR3 is 13 residues long. Variable domain in full (rest from reference TRBV15 and TRBJ1-6): DAMVIQNPRYQVTQFGKPVTLSCSQTLNHNVMYWYQQKSSQAPKLLFHYYDKDFNNEADTPDNFQSRRPNTSFCFLDIRSPGLGDTAMYLCATSREGGMTLHFGNGTRLTVT.